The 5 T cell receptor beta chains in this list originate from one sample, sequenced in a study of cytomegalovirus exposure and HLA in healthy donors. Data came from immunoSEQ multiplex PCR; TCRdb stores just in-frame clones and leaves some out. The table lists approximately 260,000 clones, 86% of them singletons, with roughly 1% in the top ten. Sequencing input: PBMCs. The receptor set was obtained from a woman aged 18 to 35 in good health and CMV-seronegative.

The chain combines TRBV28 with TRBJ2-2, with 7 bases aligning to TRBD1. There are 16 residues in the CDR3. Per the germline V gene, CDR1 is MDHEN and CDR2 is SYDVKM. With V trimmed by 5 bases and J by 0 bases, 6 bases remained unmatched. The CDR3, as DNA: TGTGCCAGCAGTCGAGGACAGGACCCGAACACCGGGGAGCTGTTTTTT. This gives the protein CASSRGQDPNTGELFF.

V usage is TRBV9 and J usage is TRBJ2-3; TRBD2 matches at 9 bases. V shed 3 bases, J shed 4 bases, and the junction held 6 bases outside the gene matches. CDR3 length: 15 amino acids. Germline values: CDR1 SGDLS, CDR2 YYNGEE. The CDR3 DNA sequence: TGTGCCAGCAGCGACCGACTAGCGGCCTCAGATACGCAGTATTTT. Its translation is CASSDRLAASDTQYF.

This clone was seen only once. The CDR3 DNA sequence: TGTGCCAGCAGTTCCCTAGCGGGAGTGAGCACAGATACGCAGTATTTT. It translates to CASSSLAGVSTDTQYF. The chain combines TRBV27 with TRBJ2-3, with 10 bases that match TRBD2. The J segment lost 0 bases and the V segment lost 4 bases, leaving 4 bases of the junction unmatched. The germline V gene has CDR1 MNHEY and CDR2 SMNVEV (reference sequence). CDR3 length: 16 amino acids.

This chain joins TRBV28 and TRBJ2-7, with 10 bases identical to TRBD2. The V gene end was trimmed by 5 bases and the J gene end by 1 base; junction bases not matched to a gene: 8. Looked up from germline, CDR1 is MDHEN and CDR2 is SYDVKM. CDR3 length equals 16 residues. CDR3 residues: CASSTPSSGRSYEQYF. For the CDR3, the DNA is TGTGCCAGCAGTACCCCCTCTAGCGGGAGATCCTACGAGCAGTACTTC.

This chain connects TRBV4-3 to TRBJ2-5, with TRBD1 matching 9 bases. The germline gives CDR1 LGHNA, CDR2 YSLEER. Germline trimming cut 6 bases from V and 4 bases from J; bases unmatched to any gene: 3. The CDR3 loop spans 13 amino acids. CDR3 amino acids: CASRQGAGETQYF. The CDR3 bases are TGCGCCAGCAGACAGGGGGCCGGAGAGACCCAGTACTTC.